These T cell receptor beta chains were read from a single sample in a study of T cells expressing NK-cell markers. No DNA is given; TCRdb re-called the 5' RACE reads and lists each CDR3 protein once. The sample features roughly 390,000 distinct CDR3 sequences, with 5% to 5.5% in its top ten. Input material: blood T cells: a sorted CD56 or NKG2C T cell subset, CD4+ or CD8+ T cells, or bulk PBMC T cells (not recorded which). The receptors come from a man between 18 and 69 years old in good health. Both conserved end residues are part of each CDR3.

TRBJ2-1,TRBV15,CATSRDRRGSILNEQFF
TRBJ1-2,TRBV28,CASSLPAGGAKGYTF
TRBJ2-3,TRBV12-3/TRBV12-4,CASSSHRDATDTQYF
TRBJ2-1,TRBV3-1,CASSPPISVGLFF
TRBJ2-2,TRBV6-1,CASTGGKNRVAVTGELFF
TRBJ2-1,TRBV6-2/TRBV6-3,CASRTRDIHNEQFF
TRBJ2-5,TRBV7-9,CASTRGLSGQETQYF
TRBJ2-7,TRBV6-5,CASSPRYRLPPYEQYF
TRBJ2-4,TRBV5-4,CASSPRDRGNIQYF
TRBJ2-7,TRBV7-6,CASSLVPDRGSEQYF
TRBJ2-3,TRBV6-1,CASNQGRDVDTQYF
TRBJ1-1,TRBV7-9,CASSKQGTANTEAFF
TRBJ2-3,TRBV6-2/TRBV6-3,CASSYGLAGGVPLSRDTQYF
TRBJ2-7,TRBV14,CASSQSSGPYEQYF
TRBJ2-4,TRBV5-6,CASSLGRGMSNF
TRBJ2-3,TRBV7-2,CASSLGHGGDTQYF
TRBJ2-3,TRBV24-1,CATSDLTGVDTQYF
TRBJ1-1,TRBV3-1,CASSQDGRPARGAFF
TRBJ1-5,TRBV7-2,CASSSGITSSNQPQHF
TRBJ2-1,TRBV20-1,CSARVWQRSPEQFF
TRBJ2-7,TRBV19,CASSTHLPPYEQYF
TRBJ2-3,TRBV19,CASSRWTGGRADTQYF
TRBJ1-4,TRBV28,CASKTGGRGTNEKLFF
TRBJ1-1,TRBV20-1,CSASGHIPALAFF
TRBJ2-7,TRBV3-1,CSSSQTGQGTYEQYF
TRBJ1-4,TRBV3-1,CASSQDFRVWGEKLFF
TRBJ2-7,TRBV5-6,CASSWLGGSRYEQYF
TRBJ2-7,TRBV7-9,CASSFEGVGAFEQYF
TRBJ1-1,TRBV28,CASIPGQKLWGAFF
TRBJ2-5,TRBV7-9,CASSFHELARTQETQYF
TRBJ2-7,TRBV14,CASSQVRGGIMYEQYF
TRBJ2-2,TRBV10-2,CASSEDRATGELFF
TRBJ2-1,TRBV28,CASSPWTSGAYNEQFF
TRBJ1-4,TRBV5-1,CASRMSGATNEKLFF
TRBJ2-5,TRBV27,CASSPPGLAGVETQYF
TRBJ2-3,TRBV19,CASSTHFSLAGSSPALDTQYF
TRBJ2-1,TRBV28,CASSLKGLALYEQFF
TRBJ2-5,TRBV6-2/TRBV6-3,CASSLRGLGETQYF
TRBJ2-5,TRBV11-2,CASSSGLAGIRPQETQYF
TRBJ1-1,TRBV3-1,CASSRRVGTEAFF
TRBJ2-3,TRBV29-1,CSVVVPLGLLSTDTQYF
TRBJ2-7,TRBV7-9,CASSASAGTGDYEQYF
TRBJ1-1,TRBV5-1,CASSFGTGSPMNTEAFF
TRBJ2-7,TRBV7-2,CASSLQGLSYEQYF
TRBJ2-2,TRBV29-1,CSVDPGAGGHTGELFF
TRBJ2-7,TRBV5-6,CASSPRGTFSYEQYF
TRBJ1-6,TRBV12-3/TRBV12-4,CASRPGSNNSPLHF
TRBJ2-3,TRBV5-1,CASSQGRGAADTQYF
TRBJ2-1,TRBV7-6,CASSLAGGQYNEQFF
TRBJ2-7,TRBV11-2,CASSRPRLAGGHPVLYEQYF
TRBJ1-3,TRBV6-5,CASGTENTIYF
TRBJ2-4,TRBV5-5,CASSSHSNRSWYF
TRBJ2-5,TRBV12-2,CASRLDSVGGQGPQETQYF
TRBJ2-3,TRBV6-1,CASSELAGGQAQYF